This T cell receptor (beta chain) stems from a study of blood T cell repertoires in COVID-19. For the study at large: Sources were T cells, B-cell-depleted T cells, or PBMCs; the material itself was cDNA or gDNA.

The repertoire was sequenced with immunoSEQ multiplex PCR; TCRdb's copy has only in-frame clones and lacks some. Among about 50,000 clones listed, under 85% were seen once. The CDR3 extends over 14 amino acids. Germline loops: CDR1 MNHEY, CDR2 SVGAGI. Trimming took off 7 bases at V and 4 bases at J, with 13 bases between the two ends. Specimen: peripheral blood. The receptor comes from a man between 40 and 49 years old with acute or convalescent COVID-19. The J gene is TRBJ2-2, the V gene TRBV6-5, with D possibly being TRBD1 (6 bases). CDR3 residues: CASTPDRITGELFF. The DNA for the CDR3 is TGTGCCAGCACCCCAGACAGGATCACCGGGGAGCTGTTTTTT.